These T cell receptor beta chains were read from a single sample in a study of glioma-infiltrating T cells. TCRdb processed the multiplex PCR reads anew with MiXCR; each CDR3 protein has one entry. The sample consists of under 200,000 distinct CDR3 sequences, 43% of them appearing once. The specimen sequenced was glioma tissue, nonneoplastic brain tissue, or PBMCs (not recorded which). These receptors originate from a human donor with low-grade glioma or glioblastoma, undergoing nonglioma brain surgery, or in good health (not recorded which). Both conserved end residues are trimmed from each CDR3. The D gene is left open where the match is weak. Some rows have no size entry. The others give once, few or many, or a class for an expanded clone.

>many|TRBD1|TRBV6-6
ASSYGQGIYNEQF
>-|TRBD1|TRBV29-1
SATPGQSNYGYS
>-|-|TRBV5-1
ASSSSREALQTQY
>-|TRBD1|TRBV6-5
ASSSWTGGNQPQH
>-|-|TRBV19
ASSIAPYYEQY
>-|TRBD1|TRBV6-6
ASSRQGPMNEKLS
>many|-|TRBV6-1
ASIPGDGASYEQY
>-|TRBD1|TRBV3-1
ASSQARTGADTQY
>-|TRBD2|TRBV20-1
SASGRANEQF
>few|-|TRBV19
ASSVLISYEQY
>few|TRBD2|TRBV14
ASSPPGLVGYEQY
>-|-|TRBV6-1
ASSEEIGDDTEAF
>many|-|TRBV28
ASSLSGMGVNTEAF
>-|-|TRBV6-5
AISEKAGHMEPQH
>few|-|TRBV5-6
ASSFRQGGGEQF
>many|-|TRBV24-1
ATSDTRDVFQPQH
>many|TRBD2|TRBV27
ASSSASGNEQF
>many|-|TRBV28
ASSPNPRRHTEAF
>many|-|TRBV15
ATSRSGAQPRYT
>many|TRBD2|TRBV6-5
ASSYGGGASGYNEQF
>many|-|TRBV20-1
SASWLGGTGELF
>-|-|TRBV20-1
TATGQTQETQY
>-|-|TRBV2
ASSWEGVILH
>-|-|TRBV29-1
SVAVEGNQPQH
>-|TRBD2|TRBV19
ASTISSLAGRYNEQF
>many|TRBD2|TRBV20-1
SASSSGRAETQY
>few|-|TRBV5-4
ASSQGGGGEQY